This T cell receptor beta chain appears in the sequencing data of a study of response to subunit inactivated influenza vaccine. The length of the CDR3 is 17 residues. The germline CDR1 and CDR2 sequences are SEHNR and FQNEAQ (reference sequence). J gave up 1 base and V 5 bases, and 8 bases lay outside the gene matches. MiXCR, run by TCRdb on the RT-PCR reads, gives a single entry per CDR3 protein. The sample contains around 570,000 distinct CDR3 sequences, approximately 10% of which appear only once. This same sample was also part of a study on T cells expressing NK-cell markers. Turning to that study: What made the TCR beta cDNA was 5'RACE template switching with UMIs. A handful of donors showed these clonotypes also leading the CD3+CD56-NKG2C+ fraction. HCMV specificity was not established for the expanded NKG2C+ T cell clones.

This sequence joins TRBV7-9 and TRBJ2-3; 11 nucleotides align to TRBD2. The sequencing here drew on PBMCs from blood, taken on the day of vaccination. This sequence originates from a man aged 50-60 years who received an inactivated influenza vaccine. CDR3 sequence: CASSPSGLAGRTDTQYF. The CDR3, as DNA: TGTGCCAGCAGCCCCTCCGGACTAGCGGGTCGCACAGATACGCAGTATTTT.